This T cell receptor beta chain was recorded in a study of Ad26.COV2.S vaccination and SARS-CoV-2 variants. General observations from the study: TCR breadth and depth estimates may have understated total T cell responses. Vaccine recipients and placebo recipients showed similar non-spike TCR breadth.

This CDR3 spans 14 amino acids. Germline V CDR1 and CDR2: MNHEY, SMNVEV (reference sequence). With 2 bases removed from V and 7 bases from J, the gap between germline ends came to 11 bases. Repertoires were generated with immunoSEQ multiplex PCR, while TCRdb's copy carries only in-frame clones and drops some. The top ten hold less than 6% of the sample, which has more than 120,000 clones, 86% seen once. In the case of this clone: Its target is unknown.

This TCR was recovered from a human donor who had recovered from COVID-19. V is TRBV27 and J is TRBJ1-4; D call uncertain. The sequenced sample was peripheral blood, obtained after recovery from COVID-19. In nucleotides, the CDR3 is TGTGCCAGCAGTTTAAATCTAGGGAGTGAAAAACTGTTTTTT. The encoded protein is CASSLNLGSEKLFF.